This TCR delta chain appears in the sequencing data of a study of gamma delta lymphoproliferative disorders and STAT genes. This clone is medium-sized. Its antigen is as yet unknown. Given a far larger clone just one base away, this is likely a sequencing read error. Genomic DNA from isolated PBMCs served as the sequencing template. In germline, CDR1 is GEAIGNYY, CDR2 EKD. This CDR3 is built from 15 residues. TCRdb redid clone calling on the multiplex PCR reads using CATT. Here the sample spans several hundred delta-chain clones, around 1.5% being singletons. General study points: Delta repertoires did not separate groups, but patient gamma repertoires clustered apart.

The V and J genes are TRDV2 and TRDJ1; 7 nucleotides agree with TRDD3. What was sequenced was blood. The receptor was isolated from a human donor in good health. The CDR3 reads CARDELTGDTDKLIF. The CDR3 nucleotides are TGTGCCCGTGACGAACTTACTGGGGACACCGATAAACTCATCTTT.